A selection of T cell receptor beta chains follows, all from one sample in a study of T cells expressing NK-cell markers. TCRdb re-called the 5' RACE reads; every CDR3 protein appears as one record, without DNA. The sample's table shows 300,000 to 500,000 distinct CDR3 sequences. Sequencing was done on a sample of blood T cells: a sorted CD56 or NKG2C T cell subset, CD4+ or CD8+ T cells, or bulk PBMC T cells (not recorded which). The origin of the receptors is a woman aged 45 to 65 in good health. The CDR3 runs from the conserved cysteine through the conserved F or W.

V: TRBV12-3/TRBV12-4
J: TRBJ2-1
CDR3: CASSSNYNEQFF

V: TRBV20-1
J: TRBJ2-4
CDR3: CSADRVTQNIQYF

V: TRBV30
J: TRBJ2-1
CDR3: CAWGAGVLYNEQFF

V: TRBV7-9
J: TRBJ2-2
CDR3: CASSLESGFEGELFF

V: TRBV29-1
J: TRBJ2-1
CDR3: CSVRLASYNEQFF

V: TRBV5-1
J: TRBJ2-7
CDR3: CASRPGQGVSYEQYF

V: TRBV15
J: TRBJ2-5
CDR3: CATSGPRREQETQYF

V: TRBV5-1
J: TRBJ1-2
CDR3: CASSPGGWDHGYTF

V: TRBV20-1
J: TRBJ1-2
CDR3: CSAKPSPLSGYTF

V: TRBV7-9
J: TRBJ2-7
CDR3: CASSATGGTYEQYF

V: TRBV28
J: TRBJ1-3
CDR3: CASSLSGAGDRDTIYF

V: TRBV10-2
J: TRBJ2-7
CDR3: CASGSSPYEQYF

V: TRBV20-1
J: TRBJ1-1
CDR3: CSASIQGKNTEAFF

V: TRBV20-1
J: TRBJ2-3
CDR3: CSARDYGEPSDTQYF

V: TRBV7-9
J: TRBJ1-2
CDR3: CASSLGQGALTGGYTF

V: TRBV3-1
J: TRBJ2-2
CDR3: CASSQQYTGELFF

V: TRBV6-1
J: TRBJ1-5
CDR3: CASSERGAVRNQPQHF

V: TRBV7-9
J: TRBJ2-2
CDR3: CASSPGGTGNTGELFF